Here is one TCR beta chain with its context. Its antigen is undetermined. This sample was included in a study of cytomegalovirus exposure and HLA in healthy donors. Overall study results and limits: With high specificity and sensitivity, the classifier reportedly diagnosed cytomegalovirus status.

The PCR employed 60 Vbeta primers together with 13 Jbeta primers. Data came from immunoSEQ multiplex PCR; TCRdb stores just in-frame clones and leaves some out. The sample holds more than 95,000 clones, 70% to 80% seen once. The sample comprised PBMCs. This sequence originates from a man in his thirties or forties in good health and CMV-seronegative.

For the CDR3, the DNA is TGTGCCAGTAGGCCGGACAGGGAGGTGACTCAGCCCCAGCATTTT. Its protein product is CASRPDREVTQPQHF. This chain connects TRBV19 to TRBJ1-5, with 8 bases fitting TRBD1. Germline values: CDR1 LNHDA, CDR2 SQIVND (reference sequence). Trimming took 6 bases from V and 6 from J; bases not matched to a gene: 10. The length of the CDR3 is 15 residues. Full variable domain (outside the CDR3, taken from reference TRBV19 and TRBJ1-5): DGGITQSPKYLFRKEGQNVTLSCEQNLNHDAMYWYRQDPGQGLRLIYYSQIVNDFQKGDIAEGYSVSREKKESFPLTVTSAQKNPTAFYLCASRPDREVTQPQHFGDGTRLSIL.